The T cell receptor (beta chain) described here comes from a study of cytomegalovirus exposure and HLA in healthy donors. General study points: Later analysis identified several of the most significant clusters that appeared linked to common viral pathogens.

PCR used 60 Vbeta primers and 13 Jbeta primers. The protocol was immunoSEQ multiplex PCR, while the TCRdb copy is restricted to in-frame clones and leaves out a portion. The repertoire consists of 200,000 to 250,000 clones, with approximately 84% occurring once and the leading ten covering roughly 0.58%. A remark on this clone: The antigen is undetermined.

The source is a woman aged 40 to 49 in good health and CMV-seronegative. The sample was PBMCs.

The CDR3, as DNA: TGTGCCAGTAGCTATGGGACAGGGCGTTACGAGCAGTACTTC. Translation gives CASSYGTGRYEQYF. The chain links TRBV19 to TRBJ2-7, with 9 positions matching TRBD1. V was pared by 6 bases and J by 4 bases, with 7 bases of the junction left unmatched. Germline CDR1 and CDR2: LNHDA and SQIVND (reference sequence). CDR3 length equals 14 residues.